This T cell receptor (beta chain) was captured in a study of cytomegalovirus exposure and HLA in healthy donors. CDR3 length equals 15 residues. J lost 4 bases, V lost 1 base, and 5 bases had no gene match. CDR1 and CDR2 from the germline V gene are LGHNT and FRNRAP. Study-level findings and limits: Prior analysis indicated that the majority of TCR beta V segments exhibited productivity approximately 90% or approximately 30% of the time.

Vbeta (60) and Jbeta (13) primers were used in the PCR. The method was immunoSEQ multiplex PCR; TCRdb's version includes in-frame clones alone and lacks a portion of them. The sample shows 90,000 to 140,000 clones, about four fifths of them seen only once. Note on this clone: Its antigen is as yet unknown.

J is TRBJ2-3 and V is TRBV12-5; TRBD1 agrees at 7 bases. The sample was PBMCs. The clonotype originates from a man younger than 45 in good health and CMV-seronegative. The CDR3 DNA follows: TGTGCTAGTGGTTTGGGACAGGGAAACGCAGATACGCAGTATTTT. Translated, it gives CASGLGQGNADTQYF.